Below, 26 T cell receptor beta chains from the same sample are listed, as sequenced in a study of blood T cells in healthy people across ages. Together with a sample-barcoded 5' primer, a J-beta primer mix was included in a second PCR lasting roughly 6 to 12 cycles. TCRdb processed the 5' RACE reads anew with MiXCR; each CDR3 protein has one entry. The sample lists some 1.8 million distinct CDR3 sequences, approximately 40% occurring once. The sequencing input was blood. These receptors originate from a human donor in good health.

This clonotype was found a few times. The chain carries TRBV4-2 and TRBJ2-6, with D uncertain. This CDR3 is 16 amino acids long. The V and J ends lost 4 bases and 0 bases respectively, with 10 bases between them. Germline CDR1 reads LGHNA; CDR2 reads YNFKEQ. The CDR3 nucleotides are TGTGCCAGCAGCCCCAGGTGGACCTCTGGGGCCAACGTCCTGACTTTC. Translating it yields CASSPRWTSGANVLTF.

In nucleotides, the CDR3 is TGCAGTGCTAGTGGGGACTTGCCCTACAATGAGCAGTACTTC. Protein: CSASGDLPYNEQYF. J is TRBJ2-4 and V is TRBV20-1, with D maybe TRBD2 (6 bases). There are 14 residues in the CDR3. Germline loops: CDR1 DFQATT, CDR2 SNEGSKA (reference sequence). V was cut by 3 bases and J by 13 bases, with 22 bases left in between.

In this sample, this clonotype turned up a few times. V and J are TRBV7-8 and TRBJ1-2, with no clear D. V lost 0 bases and J 7 bases, leaving 9 bases between the germline ends. Germline V gene lookup returns CDR1 SGHVS and CDR2 FQNEAQ. The CDR3 extends over 13 amino acids. In nucleotides, the CDR3 is TGTGCCAGCAGCTTAGCGCTGGGCAGTGGCTACACCTTC. Its protein is CASSLALGSGYTF.

The rearrangement uses TRBV20-1 and TRBJ1-2; TRBD1 is a possible D gene (5 bases). Trimming removed 6 bases at V and 7 bases at J, with 18 bases between. The CDR3 runs 13 residues. Germline values: CDR1 DFQATT, CDR2 SNEGSKA (reference sequence). In nucleotides, the CDR3 is TGCAGTGCCAGCGGACCAGGGCTTCTTGGCTACACCTTC. It translates to CSASGPGLLGYTF.

This clonotype was seen a few times. V is TRBV20-1 and J is TRBJ2-3; 8 bases fit TRBD2. The V gene's germline CDR1 is DFQATT and CDR2 SNEGSKA (reference sequence). CDR3 length: 15 amino acids. The trim removed 6 bases at V and 2 bases at J, leaving 10 bases unmatched. The CDR3 region has the DNA TGCAGTGCCCAATACGGGGGGGCCAACACAGATACGCAGTATTTT. Translating it yields CSAQYGGANTDTQYF.

The chain recombines TRBV6-1 with TRBJ2-5; 14 nucleotides align to TRBD2. V trimming: 5 bases; J trimming: 11 bases; junction bases outside the gene matches: 13. This CDR3 contains 16 residues. Looked up from germline, CDR1 is MNHNS and CDR2 is SASEGT. The CDR3 loop reads CASSSRPGLAGAEQYF. Written as DNA, the CDR3 is TGTGCCAGCAGTAGCAGACCGGGACTAGCGGGGGCAGAGCAGTACTTC.

The J gene is TRBJ2-1, the V gene TRBV6-2 or TRBV6-3; 7 nucleotides match TRBD1. The CDR3 runs 16 residues. J was trimmed by 5 bases and V by 2 bases; bases with no gene match: 9. Germline CDR1 MNHEY, CDR2 SVGEGT. The DNA of the CDR3 is TGTGCCAGCAGTTACATATTTGACAGGGTCCACAATGAGCAGTTCTTC. Translation: CASSYIFDRVHNEQFF.

The chain is built from TRBV10-3 and TRBJ1-2, with a weak D call TRBD1 (5 bases). V shed 3 bases and J shed 0 bases, with 8 bases lying between them. The CDR3 sequence is 14 residues long. Per germline, CDR1 ENHRY and CDR2 SYGVKD. This CDR3 reads CAISEGGANYGYTF. For the CDR3, the DNA is TGTGCCATCAGTGAAGGAGGGGCTAACTATGGCTACACCTTC.

A few counts support this clonotype. V usage is TRBV7-8 and J usage is TRBJ2-7, with D tentatively TRBD1 or TRBD2 (5 bases each). The V gene's germline CDR1 is SGHVS and CDR2 FQNEAQ. Trimming pared 2 bases from V and 5 bases from J, leaving 13 bases between. CDR3 length: 14 residues. For the CDR3, the DNA is TGTGCCAGCAGCTTAATGAGGGACCCGAACGAGCAGTACTTC. Encoded protein: CASSLMRDPNEQYF.

This clonotype occurred a few times. The chain couples TRBV6-5 to TRBJ1-2, with D tentatively TRBD1 (5 bases). V lost 0 bases, J lost 5 bases, and 13 bases lay in between. Germline assignment: CDR1 MNHEY and CDR2 SVGAGI. CDR3 size: 15 residues. CDR3 sequence reads: CASSYSGLLQYGYTF. The CDR3 region has the DNA TGTGCCAGCAGTTACTCGGGGCTACTCCAGTATGGCTACACCTTC.

The chain uses TRBV6-2 or TRBV6-3 and TRBJ2-5; TRBD1 aligns across 8 bases. V shed 11 bases, J shed 6 bases, and the junction held 8 bases outside the gene matches. The V gene's germline CDR1 is MNHEY and CDR2 SVGEGT. The CDR3 length is 12 residues. The CDR3 spells CAGQDRGKTQYF. The CDR3 DNA reads as TGTGCCGGACAAGACAGGGGCAAGACCCAGTACTTC.

This clonotype was counted between two and nine times. V and J are TRBV15 and TRBJ1-4, with a weak D call TRBD1 (6 bases). There are 15 residues in the CDR3. Germline values: CDR1 LNHNV, CDR2 YYDKDF (reference sequence). The ends were cut back, 2 bases at V and 7 bases at J, with 14 bases in the middle. As DNA, the CDR3 is TGTGCCACCAGCAGATCAACAGGGAGAGGTGAAAAACTGTTTTTT. Translated, it gives CATSRSTGRGEKLFF.

This clonotype came up a few times. V usage is TRBV21-1 and J usage is TRBJ2-3; TRBD1, as called in the table, went unchecked against the DNA. TRBV21-1 is marked as a pseudogene. This CDR3 region has 16 residues. This CDR3 is CASSKTYRVLTDTQYF. Written as DNA, the CDR3 is TGTGCCAGCAGCAAAACGTACAGGGTCCTAACAGATACGCAGTATTTT.

The genes are TRBV5-1 and TRBJ1-1; D is uncertain. This CDR3 is 13 amino acids long. V was trimmed by 3 bases and J by 5 bases, leaving 11 bases between them. Germline CDR1 SGHRS, CDR2 YFSETQ. The CDR3 DNA is TGCGCCAGCAGCTATTCGGCGGAAACTGAAGCTTTCTTT. It encodes CASSYSAETEAFF.

CDR3 region: CSARRGTEQYF. CDR3 DNA: TGCAGTGCTAGGAGAGGGACCGAGCAGTACTTC. This chain links TRBV20-1 with TRBJ2-5, with D tentatively TRBD1 or TRBD2 (5 bases each). Gene TRBJ2-7 matches the end of the DNA better, so the J call may be wrong. The germline gives CDR1 DFQATT, CDR2 SNEGSKA (reference sequence). There are 11 residues in the CDR3.

This chain uses TRBV10-3 with TRBJ1-5, with TRBD1 matching over 8 bases. Germline V CDR1 and CDR2: ENHRY, SYGVKD. The CDR3 totals 14 residues. The ends lost 4 bases at V and 6 bases at J; junction bases unmatched: 5. CDR3 sequence (DNA): TGTGCCATCAGTGTTCAGGGGGCGGGTCAGCCCCAGCATTTT. Its protein product is CAISVQGAGQPQHF.

The V call is TRBV12-3 or TRBV12-4, the J call TRBJ1-2, with no clear D. The CDR3 spans 12 residues. Trimming left V 6 bases short and J 7 bases short, with 12 bases between. The CDR3 DNA reads as TGTGCCAGCAGCCTAAACAACGTTGGCTACACCTTC. This codes for CASSLNNVGYTF.

The rearrangement joins TRBV7-2 to TRBJ2-5, with 12 bases that match TRBD2. The CDR3 is 15 residues long. Germline CDR1 is SGHTA and CDR2 is FQGNSA. The V and J ends lost 6 bases and 2 bases, in that order; junction bases with no gene match: 4. The CDR3 protein is CASRPSGGVQETQYF. CDR3 nucleotide sequence: TGTGCCAGCAGACCTAGCGGGGGGGTGCAAGAGACCCAGTACTTC.

The chain combines TRBV6-2 or TRBV6-3 with TRBJ1-5; 7 positions match TRBD1. The CDR3 runs 15 residues. Losses at the gene ends were 6 bases for V and 5 bases for J; bases not matched to a gene: 10. The germline V gene encodes CDR1 MNHEY and CDR2 SVGEGT. CDR3 nucleotide sequence: TGTGCCAGCAGCCAACCAGACAGGGTTGATCAGCCCCAGCATTTT. The encoded protein is CASSQPDRVDQPQHF.

Details on this clonotype: Since a much larger clone is just one base distant, this may be a read error. V gene TRBV20-1 combines with J gene TRBJ2-3; D is undetermined. The CDR3 loop spans 13 amino acids. The V end was cut by 2 bases, the J end by 8 bases, with 14 bases between. Germline-derived CDR1 and CDR2 are DFQATT and SNEGSKA (reference sequence). The CDR3 nucleotides are TGCAGTGCTAGATCCCCCCGATGGGGTACGCAGTATTTT. This encodes CSARSPRWGTQYF.

CDR3 amino acids: CASSVSRWASPEQYF. In nucleotides, the CDR3 is TGTGCCAGCAGCGTCAGTAGGTGGGCCTCTCCCGAGCAGTACTTC. The chain links TRBV7-2 to TRBJ2-7; D is undetermined. V was trimmed by 5 bases and J by 6 bases, leaving 20 bases between them. The length of the CDR3 is 15 residues. Germline V gene data show CDR1 as SGHTA and CDR2 as FQGNSA.

The chain joins TRBV6-6 to TRBJ1-2; no firm D call. In germline, CDR1 is MNHNY, CDR2 SVGAGI (reference sequence). This CDR3 has 13 residues. Between the trimmed V and J ends, which lost 5 bases and 2 bases, there was a span of 9 bases. The CDR3 DNA reads as TGTGCCAGCAGTCAACTTCAAAACTATGGCTACACCTTC. As protein: CASSQLQNYGYTF.

This chain uses TRBV27 with TRBJ2-1; D is possibly TRBD1 or TRBD2 (6 bases each). CDR1 MNHEY and CDR2 SMNVEV come from the germline V gene (reference sequence). The CDR3 runs 11 residues. Between the trimmed V and J ends, which lost 7 bases and 15 bases, there was a span of 16 bases. The CDR3 DNA sequence: TGTGCCAGCAATAGGGGGGTTCAGTGGTTCTTC. Amino acid sequence: CASNRGVQWFF.

With respect to this clonotype: A single base separates this from a much larger clone, so it may be a read error. The chain couples TRBV7-3 to TRBJ1-2; D is ambiguous. The CDR3 has 13 residues. Germline assignment: CDR1 SGHTA and CDR2 FQGTGA. V lost 5 bases to trimming and J lost 5 bases, with 12 bases between them. DNA of the CDR3: TGTGCCAGCAGCCCCGAGTTCGGGTATGGCTACACCTTC. Protein: CASSPEFGYGYTF.

In this sample, this clonotype turned up a few times. CDR3 residues: CASSLTLGGATSYNEQFF. CDR3 coding DNA: TGTGCCAGCAGCTTGACGTTGGGCGGAGCAACCTCCTACAATGAGCAGTTCTTC. This rearrangement joins TRBV5-5 to TRBJ2-1, with D unclear. This CDR3 is built from 18 residues. Looked up from germline, CDR1 is SGHKS and CDR2 is YYEKEE (reference sequence). Between the trimmed V and J ends, which lost 1 base and 0 bases, there was a span of 17 bases.

This clonotype was counted a few times. V usage is TRBV7-2 and J usage is TRBJ1-2, with TRBD1 matching over 9 bases. V lost 0 bases, J lost 0 bases, and 11 bases stayed unmatched. The germline gives CDR1 SGHTA, CDR2 FQGNSA. The CDR3 runs 19 residues. CDR3 sequence reads: CASSLADYRGLRANYGYTF. For the CDR3, the DNA is TGTGCCAGCAGCTTAGCGGACTACAGGGGGCTGCGAGCTAACTATGGCTACACCTTC.